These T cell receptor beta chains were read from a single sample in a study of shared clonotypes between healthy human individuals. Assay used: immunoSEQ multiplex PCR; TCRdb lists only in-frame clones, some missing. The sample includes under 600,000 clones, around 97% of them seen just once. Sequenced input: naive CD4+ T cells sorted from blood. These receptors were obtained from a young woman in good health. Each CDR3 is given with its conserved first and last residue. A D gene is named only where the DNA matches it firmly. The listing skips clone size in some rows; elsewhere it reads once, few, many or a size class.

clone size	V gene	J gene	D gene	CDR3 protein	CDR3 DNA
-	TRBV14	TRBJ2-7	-	CASSTGPSYEQYF	TGTGCCTCGTCCACAGGGCCCTCCTACGAGCAGTACTTC
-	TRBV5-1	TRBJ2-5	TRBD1	CASSLGIQGAETQYF	TGCGCCAGCAGCTTGGGTATCCAGGGGGCTGAGACCCAGTACTTC
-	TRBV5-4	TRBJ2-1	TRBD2	CASSLSSGQGGVMRGQFF	TGTGCCAGCAGCTTGTCTAGCGGGCAAGGAGGGGTAATGAGAGGGCAGTTCTTC
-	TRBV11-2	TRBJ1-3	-	CASSLGFLSSGNTIYF	TGTGCCAGCAGCTTAGGGTTTTTAAGCTCTGGAAACACCATATATTTT
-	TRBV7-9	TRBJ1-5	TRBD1	CASSRTGGQPQHF	TGTGCCAGCAGCCGGACAGGCGGACAGCCCCAGCATTTT
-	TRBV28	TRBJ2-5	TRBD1	CASGTAQETQYF	TGTGCCAGTGGGACAGCCCAAGAGACCCAGTACTTC
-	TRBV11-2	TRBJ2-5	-	CASSLEGSGTQYF	TGTGCCAGCAGCTTAGAGGGCTCAGGGACCCAGTACTTC
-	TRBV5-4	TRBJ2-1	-	CASSLGVAQYNEQFF	TGTGCCAGCAGCCTAGGGGTAGCGCAATACAATGAGCAGTTCTTC
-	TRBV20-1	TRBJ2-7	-	CSARQTYEQYF	TGCAGTGCTAGACAGACCTACGAGCAGTACTTC
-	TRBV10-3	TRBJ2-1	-	CANSLQLGGANEQFF	TGTGCCAACTCCCTTCAGTTGGGGGGTGCGAATGAGCAGTTCTTC
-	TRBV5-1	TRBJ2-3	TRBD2	CASSLGGRADTQYF	TGCGCCAGCAGCTTGGGCGGGAGAGCAGATACGCAGTATTTT
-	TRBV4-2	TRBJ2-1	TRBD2	CASSGSGNEQFF	TGTGCCAGTAGCGGGAGCGGGAATGAGCAGTTCTTC
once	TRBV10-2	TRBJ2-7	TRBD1	CASSDRQGPYEQYF	TGCGCCAGCAGTGACAGACAGGGGCCATACGAGCAGTACTTC
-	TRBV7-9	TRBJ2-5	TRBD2	CASRPGHGGLAGAETQYF	TGTGCCAGCAGACCGGGCCATGGCGGATTAGCGGGAGCTGAGACCCAGTACTTC
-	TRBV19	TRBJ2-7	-	CASGNLGRLDEQYF	TGTGCCAGTGGGAACCTGGGTCGACTGGACGAGCAGTACTTC
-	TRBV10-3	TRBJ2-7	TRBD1	CAISQDRGLYEQYF	TGTGCCATCAGTCAGGACAGGGGGCTTTACGAGCAGTACTTC
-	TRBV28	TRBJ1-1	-	CASSLWTAEAFF	TGTGCCAGCAGTTTATGGACAGCGGAAGCTTTCTTT
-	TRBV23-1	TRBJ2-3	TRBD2	CASSPEKGVVRGTSKYF	TGCGCCAGCAGTCCCGAGAAAGGGGTTGTCCGGGGGACTAGCAAGTATTTT
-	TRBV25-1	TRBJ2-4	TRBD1	CASSEGQENIQYF	TGTGCCAGCAGTGAGGGACAGGAAAACATTCAGTACTTC
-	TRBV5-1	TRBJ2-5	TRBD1	CASSLTGGQETQYF	TGCGCCAGCAGCTTAACAGGGGGGCAAGAGACCCAGTACTTC
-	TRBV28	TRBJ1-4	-	CASSSSGEGEKLFF	TGTGCCAGCAGTTCCTCGGGGGAGGGCGAAAAACTGTTTTTT
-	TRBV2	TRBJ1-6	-	CASREGSSYNSPLHF	TGTGCCAGCAGAGAAGGTTCCTCCTATAATTCACCCCTCCACTTT
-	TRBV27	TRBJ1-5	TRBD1	CASSPSQTGTGWVRVHQPQHF	TGTGCCAGCAGTCCCTCTCAAACCGGGACAGGTTGGGTAAGGGTACATCAGCCCCAGCATTTT
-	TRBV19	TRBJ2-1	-	CASSIDRRVEQFF	TGTGCCAGTAGTATAGATCGGCGTGTCGAGCAGTTCTTC
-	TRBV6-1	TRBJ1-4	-	CASSEGGTREKLFF	TGTGCCAGCAGCGAAGGGGGAACAAGAGAAAAACTGTTTTTT
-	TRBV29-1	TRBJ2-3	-	CSVEGQPLSTDTQYF	TGCAGCGTTGAAGGCCAGCCCCTATCCACAGATACGCAGTATTTT
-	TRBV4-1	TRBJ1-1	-	CASSEIRGGLLNTEAFF	TGCGCCAGCAGCGAGATCAGGGGTGGCCTATTGAACACTGAAGCTTTCTTT
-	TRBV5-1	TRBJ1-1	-	CASSLVVDTEAFF	TGCGCCAGCAGCTTGGTTGTTGACACTGAAGCTTTCTTT
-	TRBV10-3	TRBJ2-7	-	CAIRKQGYEQYF	TGTGCCATCAGGAAACAGGGTTACGAGCAGTACTTC
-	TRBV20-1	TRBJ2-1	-	CSARIRGEQFF	TGCAGTGCTAGAATTCGTGGTGAGCAGTTCTTC
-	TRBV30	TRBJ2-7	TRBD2	CAFLAGGGYEQYF	TGTGCCTTCCTAGCGGGAGGAGGCTACGAGCAGTACTTC
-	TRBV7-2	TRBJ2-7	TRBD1	CASSLGAGTGRAYEQYF	TGTGCCAGCAGCTTAGGGGCTGGGACAGGGAGGGCCTACGAGCAGTACTTC
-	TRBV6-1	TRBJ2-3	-	CASQAGSTDTQYF	TGTGCCAGCCAAGCGGGCAGCACAGATACGCAGTATTTT
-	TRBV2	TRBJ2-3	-	CASVRGQRTDTQYF	TGTGCCAGCGTCCGGGGGCAGCGCACAGATACGCAGTATTTT
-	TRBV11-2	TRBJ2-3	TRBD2	CASSGLAGSSDTQYF	TGTGCCAGCAGTGGGCTAGCGGGAAGTTCAGATACGCAGTATTTT
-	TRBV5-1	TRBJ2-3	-	CASSLNYESTDTQYF	TGCGCCAGCAGCTTAAATTACGAATCCACAGATACGCAGTATTTT
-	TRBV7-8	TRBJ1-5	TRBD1	CASSVSGQANQPQHF	TGTGCCAGCAGCGTATCGGGACAGGCGAATCAGCCCCAGCATTTT
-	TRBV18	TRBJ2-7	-	CASSPPSNYEQYF	TGTGCCAGCTCACCACCGTCCAACTACGAGCAGTACTTC
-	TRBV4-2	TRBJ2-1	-	CASSQEFRDPNEQFF	TGTGCCAGCAGCCAAGAATTCCGGGATCCCAATGAGCAGTTCTTC